These T cell receptor beta chains were read from a single sample in a study of blood T cell repertoires in COVID-19. Assay used: immunoSEQ multiplex PCR; TCRdb lists only in-frame clones, some missing. The table lists roughly 180,000 clones, 79% of them singletons, with more than 7% in the top ten. Sequencing used peripheral blood. These receptor sequences come from a woman aged 55-69 years with COVID-19, enrolled during active disease. The CDR3 runs from the conserved cysteine through the conserved F or W. D genes are given only for firm matches. The size entry is marked missing in some rows and otherwise reads once, few, many or a size class.

J,size,D,V,DNA,CDR3
TRBJ1-1,NA,NA,TRBV10-3,TGTGCCATCAGTGAGTCGGAAGCAGGGAACACTGAAGCTTTCTTT,CAISESEAGNTEAFF
TRBJ1-1,NA,NA,TRBV7-9,TGTGCCAGCAGCTTAGCAGGAGAGGGGGCTGAAGCTTTCTTT,CASSLAGEGAEAFF
TRBJ2-1,NA,TRBD2,TRBV5-4,TGTGCCAGCAGCCCACCGACTAGCGGGAGTGCCTACAATGAGCAGTTCTTC,CASSPPTSGSAYNEQFF
TRBJ2-1,once,TRBD2,TRBV3-1/TRBV3-2,TGTGCCAGCAGCCAAGCTCTACTAGCGAGAGCTGAGCAGTTCTTC,CASSQALLARAEQFF
TRBJ1-4,NA,NA,TRBV18,TGTGCCAGCTCCGGGGGAAATAATGAAAAACTGTTTTTT,CASSGGNNEKLFF
TRBJ1-6,once,NA,TRBV18,TGTGCCAGCTCACCTTTAGACAGCCTTAATTCACCCCTCCACTTT,CASSPLDSLNSPLHF
TRBJ1-1,NA,NA,TRBV5-6,TGTGCCAGCAGCTTCGGGGTCAGCGTTGGCACTGAAGCTTTCTTT,CASSFGVSVGTEAFF
TRBJ2-2,NA,NA,TRBV19,TGTGCCAGTAGTAGGGGGGATCTTTCGAACACCGGGGAGCTGTTTTTT,CASSRGDLSNTGELFF
TRBJ2-3,NA,TRBD2,TRBV2,TGTGCCAGCTCGCGGGAGGGCAGGGATACGCAGTATTTT,CASSREGRDTQYF
TRBJ1-1,NA,NA,TRBV27,TGTGCCAGCAGTTTGGCCCAGAACACTGAAGCTTTCTTT,CASSLAQNTEAFF
TRBJ2-3,NA,TRBD1,TRBV7-2,TGTGCCAGCAGCTCTTACCTCTACAGGGGGGCCACAGATACGCAGTATTTT,CASSSYLYRGATDTQYF
TRBJ1-4,once,NA,TRBV19,TGTGCCACTCAGCACGGAGGGACTGAACTGTTTTTT,CATQHGGTELFF
TRBJ2-4,NA,TRBD1,TRBV28,TGTGCCAGCAGGGAGAGGACAGGGAAAAACATTCAGTACTTC,CASRERTGKNIQYF
TRBJ2-1,many,NA,TRBV7-9,TGTGCCAGCAGCTTTAGGGGGAACTCCTACAATGAGCAGTTCTTC,CASSFRGNSYNEQFF
TRBJ1-3,NA,NA,TRBV10-3,TGTGCCATCAGTAAACCAGGGAAAGGAAACACCATATATTTT,CAISKPGKGNTIYF
TRBJ1-3,NA,NA,TRBV19,TGTGCCAGTAGAATGCGGGGAAACACCATATATTTT,CASRMRGNTIYF
TRBJ2-7,NA,TRBD1,TRBV2,TGTGCCAGCAGAAGACTGGGACAGGGGGACTCCTACGAGCAGTACTTC,CASRRLGQGDSYEQYF